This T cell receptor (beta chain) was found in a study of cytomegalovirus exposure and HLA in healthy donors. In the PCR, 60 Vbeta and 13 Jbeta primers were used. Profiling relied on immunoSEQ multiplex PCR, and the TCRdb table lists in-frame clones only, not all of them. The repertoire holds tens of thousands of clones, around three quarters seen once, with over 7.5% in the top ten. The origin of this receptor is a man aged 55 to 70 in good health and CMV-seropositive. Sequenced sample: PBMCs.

The CDR3 reads CASSLGSSGSDEQYF. The CDR3 DNA sequence: TGTGCCAGCAGCTTAGGGAGTAGCGGGAGTGACGAGCAGTACTTC. The chain links TRBV11-2 to TRBJ2-7; 9 bases are shared with TRBD2. Germline CDR1 and CDR2: SGHAT and FQNNGV. The trim removed 1 base at V and 5 bases at J, leaving 6 bases unmatched. This CDR3 is built from 15 residues.